The clone carrying this T cell receptor (beta chain) was seen at least ten times. The data belong to a study of T-cell reconstitution after alpha-beta-depleted transplantation in children. The TCRbeta library incorporated unique molecular identifiers. TCRdb reprocessed the PCR reads with MiXCR, giving one entry per CDR3 protein. The data show about 260,000 distinct CDR3 sequences, roughly 8.2% seen once. The CDR3 loop spans 15 amino acids. With V trimmed by 3 bases and J by 2 bases, 5 bases remained unmatched. Germline CDR1 and CDR2: SGHRS and YFSETQ. The chain couples TRBV5-1 to TRBJ1-2; 9 bases agree with TRBD1. This material consisted of PBMCs, mostly from graft donor cells, taken 180 days after TCRalphabeta/CD19-depleted stem cell transplant. This clonotype was sampled from a male patient aged 5 to 17 who had a stem cell transplant for acute lymphoblastic leukemia, so the T cells may come from the graft donor. CDR3 in amino acids: CASSSRDRDNYGYTF. The CDR3 DNA follows: TGCGCCAGCAGCTCCCGGGACAGGGACAACTATGGCTACACCTTC.